The clone carrying this TCR beta chain appeared many times. The antigen is unknown. The data stem from a study of T-cell reconstitution after alpha-beta-depleted transplantation in children. General study results and limits: From newly produced T cells came most of the T-cell counts and diversity one year after transplant.

The CDR3 loop spans 12 amino acids. J was trimmed by 8 bases and V by 6 bases; bases with no gene match: 4. The germline V gene has CDR1 SQVTM and CDR2 ANQGSEA. Preparation of the TCRbeta library was carried out with unique molecular identifiers. TCRdb processed the PCR reads anew with MiXCR; each CDR3 protein has one entry. The sample lists almost 250,000 distinct CDR3 sequences, about 25% seen once, with less than 3.5% in the top ten. Source: PBMCs, taken before TCRalphabeta/CD19-depleted stem cell transplant. This TCR was recovered from a girl aged 2 to 9 with Fanconi anemia, due to receive a stem cell transplant. The chain has TRBV29-1 and TRBJ1-2, with TRBD1 matching over 12 bases. CDR3 nucleotide sequence: TGCAGCGTGGGACAGGGGGCGACGGGCTACACCTTC. Translation: CSVGQGATGYTF.